This TCR beta chain originates from a study of cytomegalovirus exposure and HLA in healthy donors. Findings and limits, study-wide: TCR beta chain V- and J-gene trimming was linked, in a later analysis, to a missense variant in DCLRE1C. Per a later analysis, HLA-associated TCR beta chains showed more clonal expansion than other, equally common TCR beta chains. For most subjects, TCR beta sequences were reported to predict HLA-A and HLA-B alleles with accuracy. Testing in vitro showed three CMV-associated chains specific for CMV antigens.

A remark on this clone: Its antigen is unknown.

Researchers ran the PCR with 60 Vbeta and 13 Jbeta primers. Using immunoSEQ multiplex PCR, the repertoire was profiled, and TCRdb retains in-frame clones only, with some absent. The profile covers 70,000 to 95,000 clones, with about 75% appearing a single time and roughly a tenth taken by the ten largest. This CDR3 spans 15 amino acids. CDR1 MRHNA and CDR2 SNTAGT come from the germline V gene. The V segment lost 3 bases and the J segment 3 bases; nucleotides outside the gene matches: 6. The receptor comes from a man aged 25-45 years in good health and CMV-seropositive. The specimen was PBMCs. The genes are TRBV6-4 and TRBJ2-3; 7 nucleotides agree with TRBD1. CDR3 sequence (DNA): TGTGCCAGCAGTGAATCACAGGGGACGACAGATACGCAGTATTTT. Translation gives CASSESQGTTDTQYF.